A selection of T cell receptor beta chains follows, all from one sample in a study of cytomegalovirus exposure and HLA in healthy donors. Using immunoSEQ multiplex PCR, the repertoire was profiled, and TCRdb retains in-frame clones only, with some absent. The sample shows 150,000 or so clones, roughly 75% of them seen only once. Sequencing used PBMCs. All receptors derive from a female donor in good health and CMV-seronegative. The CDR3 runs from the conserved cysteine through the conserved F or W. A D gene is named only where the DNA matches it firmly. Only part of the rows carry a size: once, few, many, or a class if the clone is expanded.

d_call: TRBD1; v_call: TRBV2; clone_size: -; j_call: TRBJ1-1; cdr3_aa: CASTGQGARAEAFF; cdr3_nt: TGTGCCAGCACTGGACAGGGGGCGAGGGCTGAAGCTTTCTTT
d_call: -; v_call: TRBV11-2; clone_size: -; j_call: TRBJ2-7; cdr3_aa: CASSSNSQVHAHEQYF; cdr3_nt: TGTGCCAGCAGCTCAAACTCACAGGTTCACGCGCACGAGCAGTACTTC
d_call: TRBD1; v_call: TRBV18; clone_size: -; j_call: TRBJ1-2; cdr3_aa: CASSLDRDRLYGYTF; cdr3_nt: TGTGCCAGCTCACTCGATCGGGACAGGCTCTATGGCTACACCTTC
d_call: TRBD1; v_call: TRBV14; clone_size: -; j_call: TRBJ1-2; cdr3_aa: CASSPYGTGTDYTF; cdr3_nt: TGTGCCAGCAGCCCCTACGGGACAGGGACGGACTACACCTTC
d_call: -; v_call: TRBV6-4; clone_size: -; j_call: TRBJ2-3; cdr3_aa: CASSDSAGTSTDTQYF; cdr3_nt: TGTGCCAGCAGTGACTCAGCCGGGACTAGCACAGATACGCAGTATTTT
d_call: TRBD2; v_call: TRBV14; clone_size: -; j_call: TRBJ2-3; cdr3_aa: CASSQVIAGIPTDTQYF; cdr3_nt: TGTGCCAGCAGCCAAGTAATAGCGGGGATACCCACAGATACGCAGTATTTT
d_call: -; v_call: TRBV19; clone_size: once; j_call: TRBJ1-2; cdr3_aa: CASSTTGETGYTF; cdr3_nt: TGTGCCAGTAGTACAACAGGAGAAACCGGCTACACCTTC
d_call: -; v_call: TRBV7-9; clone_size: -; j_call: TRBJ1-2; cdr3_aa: CASSLAANYGYTF; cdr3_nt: TGTGCCAGCAGCTTAGCCGCTAACTATGGCTACACCTTC
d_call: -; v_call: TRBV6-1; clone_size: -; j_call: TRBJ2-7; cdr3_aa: CASNGVSSYEQYF; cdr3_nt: TGTGCCAGTAACGGGGTCAGCTCCTACGAGCAGTACTTC
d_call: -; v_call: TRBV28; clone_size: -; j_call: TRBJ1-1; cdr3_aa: CASSPFDYDKAFF; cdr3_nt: TGTGCCAGCAGTCCGTTCGACTACGACAAAGCTTTCTTT
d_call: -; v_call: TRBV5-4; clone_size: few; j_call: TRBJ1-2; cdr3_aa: CASSLAAGDYGYTF; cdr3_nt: TGTGCCAGCAGCTTGGCGGCGGGAGACTATGGCTACACCTTC
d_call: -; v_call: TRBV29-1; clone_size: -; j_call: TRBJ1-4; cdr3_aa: CSAPQGATNEKLFF; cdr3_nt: TGCAGCGCTCCACAAGGGGCAACTAATGAAAAACTGTTTTTT
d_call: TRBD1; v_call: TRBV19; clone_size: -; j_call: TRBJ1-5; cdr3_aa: CASSAVDRGNQPQHF; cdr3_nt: TGTGCCAGTAGTGCCGTCGACAGGGGCAATCAGCCCCAGCATTTT
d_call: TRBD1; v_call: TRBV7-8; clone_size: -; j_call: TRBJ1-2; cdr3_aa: CASSPGQGPYGYTF; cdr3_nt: TGTGCCAGCAGCCCCGGACAGGGGCCCTATGGCTACACCTTC
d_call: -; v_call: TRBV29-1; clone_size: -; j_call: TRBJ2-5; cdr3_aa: CSVEEGRGGETQYF; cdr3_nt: TGCAGCGTTGAAGAGGGACGCGGGGGCGAGACCCAGTACTTC
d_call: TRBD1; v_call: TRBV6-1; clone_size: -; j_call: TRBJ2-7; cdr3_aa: CASRGGQGYYEQYF; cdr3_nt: TGTGCCAGCCGGGGAGGACAGGGGTACTACGAGCAGTACTTC
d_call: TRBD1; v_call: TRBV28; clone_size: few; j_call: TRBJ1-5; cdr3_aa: CASSGGQFNQPQHF; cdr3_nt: TGTGCCAGCAGTGGGGGACAGTTTAATCAGCCCCAGCATTTT